These 10 T cell receptor beta chains were all obtained from the same sample, sequenced in a study of blood T cell repertoires in COVID-19. Measured with immunoSEQ multiplex PCR; TCRdb has only the in-frame clones, and not every one. The sample records over 110,000 clones, over 75% being singletons. The source material was peripheral blood. The receptors originated from a man between 65 and 79 years old with acute or convalescent COVID-19.

The J gene is TRBJ2-1, the V gene TRBV5-5; 13 nucleotides align to TRBD2. CDR3 size: 16 residues. V dropped 4 bases and J dropped 15; count of bases not matched to a gene: 16. Germline V CDR1 and CDR2: SGHKS, YYEKEE (reference sequence). The CDR3 sequence is CASSVGGGLAGMGSFF. CDR3 nucleotide sequence: TGTGCCAGCAGCGTTGGCGGGGGACTAGCGGGGATGGGGTCGTTCTTC.

This chain joins TRBV27 and TRBJ1-5, with D hard to call. V gave up 6 bases and J gave up 3 bases, with 9 bases separating them. CDR3 length: 13 residues. CDR1 is MNHEY and CDR2 is SMNVEV in the germline V gene (reference sequence). For the CDR3, the DNA is TGTGCCAGCAGGGTTTCACACAATCAGCCCCAGCATTTT. Protein sequence: CASRVSHNQPQHF.

The rearrangement joins TRBV28 to TRBJ1-5; 7 nucleotides line up with TRBD1. Trimming at V came to 4 bases and at J to 2 bases, leaving 8 bases not matched to a gene. Germline V gene lookup returns CDR1 MDHEN and CDR2 SYDVKM. The CDR3 spans 16 residues. In DNA, the CDR3 is TGTGCCAGCAGTTCGGACAGGAACTTGGGCAATCAGCCCCAGCATTTT. Protein product: CASSSDRNLGNQPQHF.

CDR3 loop: CARGGLEKTLSSGNTIYF. CDR3 DNA: TGTGCCAGAGGGGGATTGGAGAAGACACTGAGCTCTGGAAACACCATATATTTT. The rearrangement joins TRBV2 to TRBJ1-3; D is possibly TRBD1 (6 bases). V was cut by 9 bases and J by 0 bases, with 24 bases left in between. The CDR3 contains 18 residues. Looked up from germline, CDR1 is SNHLY and CDR2 is FYNNEI.

This rearrangement joins TRBV29-1 to TRBJ1-2, with D uncertain. This CDR3 has 12 residues. V lost 4 bases to trimming and J lost 0 bases, with 6 bases between them. CDR1 and CDR2 from the germline V gene are SQVTM and ANQGSEA. CDR3 protein: CSVGAANYGYTF. The CDR3, as DNA: TGCAGCGTTGGGGCAGCTAACTATGGCTACACCTTC.

The chain couples TRBV28 to TRBJ1-1; TRBD1 might be the D (6 bases). The germline gives CDR1 MDHEN, CDR2 SYDVKM. V lost 0 bases, J lost 1 base, and 9 bases lay in between. The CDR3 covers 15 residues. CDR3 DNA sequence: TGTGCCAGCAGTTTATGGGGGGCAGGGAACACTGAAGCTTTCTTT. Encoded protein: CASSLWGAGNTEAFF.

V is TRBV30 and J is TRBJ1-4, with D perhaps TRBD1 (5 bases). CDR1 and CDR2 from the germline V gene are GTSNPN and SVGIG (reference sequence). The CDR3 is 14 residues long. Trimming pared 2 bases from V and 5 bases from J, leaving 12 bases between. The CDR3 loop reads CAWSRQLTNEKLFF. The DNA for the CDR3 is TGTGCCTGGAGTCGACAGCTTACCAATGAAAAACTGTTTTTT. Full variable domain (remainder filled in from reference TRBV30 and TRBJ1-4): SQTIHQWPATLVQPVGSPLSLECTVEGTSNPNLYWYRQAAGRGLQLLFYSVGIGQISSEVPQNLSASRPQDRQFILSSKKLLLSDSGFYLCAWSRQLTNEKLFFGSGTQLSVL.

The chain couples TRBV28 to TRBJ2-1; 11 nucleotides agree with TRBD2. The CDR3 is made up of 16 amino acids. J was trimmed by 7 bases and V by 3 bases; bases with no gene match: 8. Germline CDR1 reads MDHEN; CDR2 reads SYDVKM. The CDR3 DNA is TGTGCCAGCAGTTTGTATACTAGCGGGAGTCTGAATGAGCAGTTCTTC. Its protein is CASSLYTSGSLNEQFF.

The gene calls are TRBV7-2 and TRBJ1-1; TRBD1 is a possible D gene (5 bases). The germline gives CDR1 SGHTA, CDR2 FQGNSA. V dropped 3 bases and J dropped 1 base, with 12 bases sitting between them. The CDR3 is 15 amino acids. The CDR3 nucleotides are TGTGCCAGCAGCTTGCAGGGAGGGACGAACACTGAAGCTTTCTTT. Protein sequence: CASSLQGGTNTEAFF.

The chain joins TRBV19 to TRBJ1-3; no firm D call. Trimming cost V 6 bases and J 4 bases, with 13 bases left between them. CDR3 length: 14 amino acids. The V gene's germline CDR1 is LNHDA and CDR2 SQIVND (reference sequence). CDR3: CASSLGSIGNTIYF. The CDR3 DNA reads TGTGCCAGTAGCTTGGGGAGTATCGGAAACACCATATATTTT.